This T cell receptor beta chain is from a study of blood T cells in healthy people across ages. Sample-barcoded 5' priming and a J-beta primer mix drove a second PCR of about 7 to 11 cycles. Sequencing recovered at least 2.5 million CDR3-containing paired-end reads from each sample. TCRdb re-called the 5' RACE reads through MiXCR, storing one row per CDR3 protein. The table lists 900,000 to 950,000 distinct CDR3 sequences, 25% to 35% of them singletons. In its sample, this clonotype was seen many times. The CDR3 runs to 13 residues. Between the trimmed V and J ends, which lost 5 bases and 4 bases, there was a span of 12 bases. Germline CDR1 MNHEY, CDR2 SMNVEV (reference sequence). These data were also filed under a second study, of T cells of mothers and their children. In that study: For each mother, over 9 million TCR beta CDR3 reads were obtained, and for each child, some 3 million.

Sequenced: blood. The chain links TRBV27 to TRBJ2-7, with a weak D call TRBD1 (5 bases). The origin of this receptor is a woman in her thirties or forties in good health. CDR3 residues: CASSPVREYEQYF. The CDR3 coding sequence is TGTGCCAGCAGTCCGGTCAGGGAATACGAGCAGTACTTC.